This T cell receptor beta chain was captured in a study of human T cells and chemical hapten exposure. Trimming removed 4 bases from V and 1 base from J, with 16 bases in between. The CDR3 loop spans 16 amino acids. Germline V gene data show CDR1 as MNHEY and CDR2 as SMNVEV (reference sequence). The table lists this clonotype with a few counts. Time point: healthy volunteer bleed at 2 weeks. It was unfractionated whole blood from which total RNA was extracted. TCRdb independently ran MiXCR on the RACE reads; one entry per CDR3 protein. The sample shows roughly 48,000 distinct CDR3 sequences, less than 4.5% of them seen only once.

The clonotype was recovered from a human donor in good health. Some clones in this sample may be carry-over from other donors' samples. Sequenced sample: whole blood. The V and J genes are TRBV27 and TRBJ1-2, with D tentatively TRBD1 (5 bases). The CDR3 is CASSSDVGGLNYGYTF. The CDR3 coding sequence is TGTGCCAGCAGTTCAGACGTGGGGGGACTTAACTATGGCTACACCTTC.